This TCR beta chain was identified during a study of blood T cell repertoires in COVID-19. Overall study: The United States, Italy and Spain were the sources of the acute and convalescent COVID-19 samples. The cDNA or gDNA used as material had been derived from T cells, B-cell-depleted T cells, or PBMCs.

From germline, CDR1 is LNHDA and CDR2 SQIVND (reference sequence). CDR3 length: 14 residues. Trimming removed 3 bases from V and 0 bases from J, with 8 bases in between. In the study's own analysis: Amplification of reference gene primers provided the estimated nucleated cell counts. Data came from immunoSEQ multiplex PCR; TCRdb stores just in-frame clones and leaves some out. The V and J calls and clone size were taken over from that table, and D and trimming were inferred from the DNA. The sample lists over 250,000 clones, about 86% occurring once. In Seattle, patients joined the study during active infection and were tracked longitudinally.

This TCR came from a woman between 70 and 85 years old with COVID-19, enrolled during active disease. Sequencing was carried out using peripheral blood. This chain links TRBV19 with TRBJ1-1, with D hard to call. CDR3 nucleotide sequence: TGTGCCAGTAGTATGGGCACCTTGAACACTGAAGCTTTCTTT. Amino acids: CASSMGTLNTEAFF.